This T cell receptor (beta chain) was profiled in a study of T-cell reconstitution after alpha-beta-depleted transplantation in children. Findings of the study overall: After transplant, high TCRbeta diversity at day 60 in some patients arose from surviving recipient T cells and thymic progenitors.

During its preparation, the TCRbeta library received unique molecular identifiers. TCRdb called the PCR reads again in MiXCR, with one record for every CDR3 protein. Altogether 450,000 to 600,000 distinct CDR3 sequences are present, 13% being singletons, with the ten largest covering 2.2%. A note on this clonotype: The antigen remains unidentified.

This CDR3 region has 20 residues. V lost 4 bases and J lost 7; bases outside the gene matches: 22. Germline CDR1 reads MNHEY; CDR2 reads SVGEGT. The TCR was taken from a male patient younger than 18 who had a stem cell transplant for acute myeloid leukemia, so the T cells may come from the graft donor. This chain uses TRBV6-2 or TRBV6-3 with TRBJ2-1; 10 nucleotides match TRBD1. Sequences were derived from PBMCs, mostly from graft donor cells, sampled 360 days after TCRalphabeta/CD19-depleted stem cell transplant. In DNA, the CDR3 is TGTGCCAGCAGTTCCCTTTGGGGGACAGGGGTGAGGCGGGAGATGAATGAGCAGTTCTTC. This codes for CASSSLWGTGVRREMNEQFF.